These 2 T cell receptor beta chains were all obtained from the same sample, sequenced in a study of blood T cell repertoires in COVID-19. Data came from immunoSEQ multiplex PCR; TCRdb stores just in-frame clones and leaves some out. The sample includes about 250,000 clones, about 85% of them seen just once. The sequenced material came from peripheral blood. All receptors come from a young man with active or convalescent COVID-19.

The chain employs TRBV6-5 and TRBJ2-7; 7 bases fit TRBD2. Germline V gives CDR1 MNHEY, CDR2 SVGAGI. The CDR3 has 16 residues. Trimming took 0 bases from V and 0 from J; bases not matched to a gene: 5. CDR3 loop: CASSYSSGASSYEQYF. Written as DNA, the CDR3 is TGTGCCAGCAGTTACTCAAGCGGGGCCAGCTCCTACGAGCAGTACTTC.

The genes are TRBV5-1 and TRBJ1-1; D not certain. Germline CDR1 reads SGHRS; CDR2 reads YFSETQ. There are 13 residues in the CDR3. Trimming removed 3 bases at V and 8 bases at J, with 14 bases between. This CDR3 is CASSSGMSSEAFF. The CDR3 DNA is TGCGCCAGCAGCTCGGGAATGTCGTCGGAAGCTTTCTTT.